The 9 T cell receptor beta chains presented below share a single source sample, sequenced in a study of neurological immune-mediated disorders. TCRdb used MiXCR to reprocess the 5' RACE reads, holding one entry per CDR3 protein. The sample contains approximately 59,000 distinct CDR3 sequences, roughly 5.6% of which appear only once. The sequenced material came from PBMCs. The receptors originated from a human donor with multiple sclerosis. The donor label of this sample is uncertain.

This clonotype came up many times. The CDR3 DNA reads TGTGCCAGCAGTTACTCGGGACTAGCGGGGGCCCTCACAGATACGCAGTATTTT. Its translation: CASSYSGLAGALTDTQYF. The chain joins TRBV6-2 or TRBV6-3 to TRBJ2-3; 14 bases are a match to TRBD2. CDR3 length: 18 residues. Looked up from germline, CDR1 is MNHEY and CDR2 is SVGEGT. Germline trimming cut 0 bases from V and 2 bases from J; bases unmatched to any gene: 4.

This clonotype was detected many times. This sequence joins TRBV5-1 and TRBJ1-1, with 7 bases fitting TRBD1. Trimming at V came to 1 base and at J to 1 base, leaving 4 bases not matched to a gene. Germline V CDR1 and CDR2: SGHRS, YFSETQ. The CDR3 totals 15 residues. The CDR3 loop is CASSLFRQGNTEAFF. The CDR3 DNA reads as TGCGCCAGCAGCTTGTTCCGACAGGGGAACACTGAAGCTTTCTTT.

This clonotype was seen repeatedly, ten times or more. The V gene is TRBV5-1, the J gene TRBJ2-1; possibly TRBD1 for D (6 bases). This CDR3 has 16 residues. Trimming removed 0 bases from V and 8 bases from J, with 18 bases in between. Germline V lookup: CDR1 SGHRS, CDR2 YFSETQ. The CDR3 sequence: CASSLGLTGRGDEQFF. CDR3 coding DNA: TGCGCCAGCAGCTTGGGCCTGACAGGACGAGGGGATGAGCAGTTCTTC. Combining the CDR3 with reference TRBV5-1 and TRBJ2-1 gives the whole variable domain KAGVTQTPRYLIKTRGQQVTLSCSPISGHRSVSWYQQTPGQGLQFLFEYFSETQRNKGNFPGRFSGRQFSNSRSEMNVSTLELGDSALYLCASSLGLTGRGDEQFFGPGTRLTVL.

This clonotype was observed at least ten times. The chain couples TRBV29-1 to TRBJ1-6, with D tentatively TRBD1 (5 bases). Trimming shortened V by 6 bases and J by 6 bases, and 12 bases separated the two germline ends. The germline V gene has CDR1 SQVTM and CDR2 ANQGSEA. The CDR3 runs to 13 residues. The CDR3 nucleotides are TGCAGCGTGGCGCGGGACCTTAATTCACCCCTCCACTTT. Protein sequence: CSVARDLNSPLHF.

This clonotype was detected many times. The V call is TRBV5-6, the J call TRBJ2-2; D uncertain. From germline, CDR1 is SGHDT and CDR2 YYEEEE. Trimming pared 0 bases from V and 4 bases from J, leaving 4 bases between. This CDR3 comprises 13 residues. The CDR3 reads CASSLGATGELFF. CDR3 DNA sequence: TGTGCCAGCAGCTTGGGAGCCACCGGGGAGCTGTTTTTT.

This clonotype occurred many times. The CDR3 nucleotides are TGCAGTGCTAGAGAGGACAGCTCTATAGTCTACGAGCAGTACTTC. Protein sequence: CSAREDSSIVYEQYF. This sequence joins TRBV20-1 and TRBJ2-7, with TRBD1 as a possible D gene (6 bases). Germline values: CDR1 DFQATT, CDR2 SNEGSKA (reference sequence). The ends were cut back, 0 bases at V and 3 bases at J, with 15 bases in the middle. The CDR3 is 15 amino acids.

The sample holds many counts of this clonotype. This chain connects TRBV5-1 to TRBJ2-2; a weak D match, TRBD1 (6 bases). This CDR3 comprises 14 residues. In germline, CDR1 is SGHRS, CDR2 YFSETQ. The V and J ends lost 2 bases and 4 bases respectively, with 9 bases between them. The CDR3 spells CASSLQGGTGELFF. The CDR3 nucleotides read TGCGCCAGCAGCTTACAGGGTGGCACCGGGGAGCTGTTTTTT.

This clonotype was seen at least ten times. DNA of the CDR3: TGCGCCAGCAGCCAAGTGGGAACCAAGAGCACAGATACGCAGTATTTT. It codes for CASSQVGTKSTDTQYF. The rearrangement uses TRBV4-1 and TRBJ2-3; the D is unclear. Germline loops: CDR1 MGHRA, CDR2 YSYEKL. V lost 1 base to trimming and J lost 0 bases, with 11 bases between them. CDR3 size: 16 residues.

This clonotype has a count of ten or more. This rearrangement joins TRBV5-1 to TRBJ1-6; D possibly corresponds to TRBD1 (6 bases). This CDR3 comprises 15 residues. V was shortened by 1 base and J by 5 bases, with 10 bases between the two germline ends. Germline CDR1 is SGHRS and CDR2 is YFSETQ. This chain's CDR3 is CASSLRTVNNSPLHF. The CDR3 DNA is TGCGCCAGCAGCTTGCGGACAGTCAATAATTCACCCCTCCACTTT.